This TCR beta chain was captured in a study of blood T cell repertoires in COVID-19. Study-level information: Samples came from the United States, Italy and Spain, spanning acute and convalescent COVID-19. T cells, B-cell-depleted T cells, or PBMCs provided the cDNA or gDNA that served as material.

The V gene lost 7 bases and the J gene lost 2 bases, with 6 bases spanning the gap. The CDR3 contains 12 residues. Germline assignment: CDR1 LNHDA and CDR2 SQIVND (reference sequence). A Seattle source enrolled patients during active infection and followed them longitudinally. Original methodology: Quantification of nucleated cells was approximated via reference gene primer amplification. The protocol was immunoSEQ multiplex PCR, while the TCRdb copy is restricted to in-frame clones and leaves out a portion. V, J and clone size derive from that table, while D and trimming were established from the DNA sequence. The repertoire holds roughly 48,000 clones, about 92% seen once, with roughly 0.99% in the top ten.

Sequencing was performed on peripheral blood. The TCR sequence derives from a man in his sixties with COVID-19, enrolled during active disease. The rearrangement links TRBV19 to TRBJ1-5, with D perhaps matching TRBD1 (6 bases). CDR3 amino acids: CASTGGNQPQHF. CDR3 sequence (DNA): TGTGCCAGTACAGGGGGCAATCAGCCCCAGCATTTT.